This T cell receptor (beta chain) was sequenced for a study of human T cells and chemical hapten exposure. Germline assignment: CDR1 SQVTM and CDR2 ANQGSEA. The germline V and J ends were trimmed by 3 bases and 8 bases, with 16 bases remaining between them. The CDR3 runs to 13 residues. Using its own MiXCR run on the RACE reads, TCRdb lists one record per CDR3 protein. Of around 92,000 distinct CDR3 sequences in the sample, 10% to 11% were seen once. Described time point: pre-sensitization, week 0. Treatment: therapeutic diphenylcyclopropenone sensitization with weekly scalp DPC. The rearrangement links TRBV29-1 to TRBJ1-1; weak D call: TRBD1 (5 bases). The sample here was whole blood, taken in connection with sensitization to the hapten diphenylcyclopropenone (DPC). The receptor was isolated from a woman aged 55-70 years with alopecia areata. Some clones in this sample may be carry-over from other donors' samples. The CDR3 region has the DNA TGCAGCGTTGATGGGGGGACCCGAGGGGAAGCTTTCTTT. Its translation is CSVDGGTRGEAFF.